These T cell receptor beta chains were read from a single sample in a study of cytomegalovirus exposure and HLA in healthy donors. The table came from immunoSEQ multiplex PCR; TCRdb's copy has only in-frame clones and leaves some out. The sample features roughly 72,000 clones, with around 4% in its top ten. The sample taken for sequencing was PBMCs. The receptors shown here come from a man aged 18 to 30 in good health and CMV-seropositive. CDR3s include the opening cysteine and the closing phenylalanine or tryptophan. A D gene is named only where the DNA matches it firmly.

TRBJ2-5 | . | TRBV6-5 | TGTGCCAGCAGTTACTCGAGTCGGAGGGAGCAGTACTTC | CASSYSSRREQYF
TRBJ1-1 | TRBD1 | TRBV7-8 | TGTGCCAGCAGCCCCTTAGGTCCCTTTCCAGGGGGCAACACTGAAGCTTTCTTT | CASSPLGPFPGGNTEAFF
TRBJ1-2 | . | TRBV6-6 | TGTGCCAGCAGTTACCTACGGACGGTCAGGGGAGATGGCTACACCTTC | CASSYLRTVRGDGYTF
TRBJ1-6 | . | TRBV11-2 | TGTGCCAGCAGTTTCGAGAGCTCCTATAATTCACCCCTCCACTTT | CASSFESSYNSPLHF
TRBJ2-7 | TRBD2 | TRBV6-5 | TGTGCCAGCAGTCCCCGGACTAGCGGCTACGAGCAGTACTTC | CASSPRTSGYEQYF
TRBJ1-6 | . | TRBV4-1 | TGCGCCAGCAGCCAAGATTGGGGGGTCTATAATTCACCCCTCCACTTT | CASSQDWGVYNSPLHF
TRBJ2-7 | TRBD2 | TRBV27 | TGTGCCAGCAGTCCGGGGACTAGCGGGATGTACGAGCAGTACTTC | CASSPGTSGMYEQYF
TRBJ2-7 | TRBD2 | TRBV5-4 | TGTGCCAGCAGCTCCCCGGGACTAGCGGGAGGCGAGCAGTACTTC | CASSSPGLAGGEQYF
TRBJ1-3 | . | TRBV11-2 | TGTGCCAGCAGCCCCCTAAGTGGCGGGGGAAACACCATATATTTT | CASSPLSGGGNTIYF
TRBJ2-3 | . | TRBV7-2 | TGTGCCAGCAGCTTGCTCGGGGTGGGAACTAGCACAGATACGCAGTATTTT | CASSLLGVGTSTDTQYF